One sample yielded the 32 T cell receptor beta chains listed below, sequenced in a study of cytomegalovirus exposure and HLA in healthy donors. Primers included in the PCR were 60 Vbeta and 13 Jbeta primers. Profiled with immunoSEQ multiplex PCR; TCRdb holds only in-frame clones, not every one. The sample carries about 120,000 clones, about 86% recorded once. Sequencing was done on a sample of PBMCs. The source of these receptors is a woman aged 40 to 55 in good health and CMV-seronegative.

This clone was counted only a few times. This rearrangement joins TRBV30 to TRBJ1-1; 8 nucleotides match TRBD1. Losses at the gene ends were 5 bases for V and 6 bases for J; bases not matched to a gene: 11. The length of the CDR3 is 14 residues. The V gene's germline CDR1 is GTSNPN and CDR2 SVGIG (reference sequence). CDR3 nucleotides: TGTGCCTGGGGGGACAGGCCAAATATGGCTGAAGCTTTCTTT. Translated: CAWGDRPNMAEAFF.

This clone occurred a few times. The chain joins TRBV2 to TRBJ1-4; the match to TRBD1 covers 10 bases. Losses at the gene ends were 4 bases for V and 8 bases for J; bases not matched to a gene: 10. This CDR3 comprises 16 residues. Germline CDR1 reads SNHLY; CDR2 reads FYNNEI. This chain's CDR3 is CASSGATGGSGEKLFF. The DNA for the CDR3 is TGTGCCAGCAGTGGCGCGACAGGGGGCTCAGGGGAAAAACTGTTTTTT.

The chain links TRBV27 to TRBJ2-5, with 11 bases fitting TRBD1. J lost 4 bases, V lost 8 bases, and 9 bases had no gene match. The CDR3 has 15 residues. Germline CDR1 is MNHEY and CDR2 is SMNVEV (reference sequence). The CDR3 DNA reads as TGTGCCAGCGGACTCCGGGACAGGGGGGGAGAGACCCAGTACTTC. Translated: CASGLRDRGGETQYF.

The CDR3 region has the DNA TGTGCCAGCAGCGTAGACTCCGCGGGAGGCGGAAACACCATATATTTT. Translation: CASSVDSAGGGNTIYF. The chain links TRBV9 to TRBJ1-3; D remains unclear. This CDR3 contains 16 residues. V dropped 0 bases and J dropped 4 bases, with 14 bases sitting between them. The germline gives CDR1 SGDLS, CDR2 YYNGEE.

The chain employs TRBV6-5 and TRBJ1-2, with D possibly matching TRBD1 (5 bases). Trimming shortened V by 6 bases and J by 3 bases, and 17 bases separated the two germline ends. Germline CDR1 and CDR2: MNHEY and SVGAGI. The CDR3 consists of 15 residues. The CDR3 loop is CASRKAGLGDYGYTF. CDR3 DNA sequence: TGTGCCAGCAGGAAAGCGGGGCTGGGAGACTATGGCTACACCTTC.

The chain couples TRBV27 to TRBJ2-3; D possibly corresponds to TRBD2 (7 bases). The germline V and J ends were trimmed by 4 bases and 7 bases, with 21 bases remaining between them. Germline values: CDR1 MNHEY, CDR2 SMNVEV (reference sequence). CDR3 length: 16 amino acids. This chain's CDR3 is CASSSRGGGRTYTQYF. In nucleotides, the CDR3 is TGTGCCAGCAGTTCCAGGGGCGGGGGACGCACTTATACGCAGTATTTT.

This chain joins TRBV7-6 and TRBJ2-5, with TRBD2 matching over 12 bases. V gave up 5 bases and J gave up 1 base; unmatched junction bases: 5. CDR1 and CDR2 from the germline V gene are SGHVS and FNYEAQ. The CDR3 covers 16 residues. This CDR3 reads CASSLTSGSFQETQYF. The CDR3 DNA is TGTGCCAGCAGCCTGACTAGCGGGAGCTTCCAAGAGACCCAGTACTTC.

The chain joins TRBV2 to TRBJ2-5; tentatively, D is TRBD2 (5 bases). Trimming took 8 bases from V and 1 from J, leaving 8 bases between them. The CDR3 extends over 12 amino acids. The germline V gene has CDR1 SNHLY and CDR2 FYNNEI. CDR3 region: CASRGLQETQYF. CDR3 sequence (DNA): TGTGCCAGCCGGGGTCTCCAAGAGACCCAGTACTTC.

The V and J genes are TRBV6-1 and TRBJ2-3, with TRBD1 identical over 8 bases. The V segment lost 3 bases and the J segment 4 bases; nucleotides outside the gene matches: 6. The CDR3 runs to 15 residues. The germline CDR1 and CDR2 sequences are MNHNS and SASEGT. The CDR3 bases are TGTGCCAGCAGTGAGATAACAGGGGGAGCAGATACGCAGTATTTT. As protein: CASSEITGGADTQYF.

As to this clone: The sample holds other DNA sequences that translate to the same CDR3. The J gene is TRBJ2-7, the V gene TRBV7-2, with TRBD1 identical over 8 bases. The trim removed 4 bases at V and 3 bases at J, leaving 8 bases unmatched. CDR1 is SGHTA, CDR2 FQGNSA, per germline. The CDR3 covers 15 residues. The CDR3 protein is CASSSSGGLVYEQYF. Written as DNA, the CDR3 is TGTGCCAGCAGCTCATCAGGGGGCTTGGTCTACGAGCAGTACTTC.

The chain has TRBV28 and TRBJ1-1; TRBD1 matches at 8 bases. Per the germline V gene, CDR1 is MDHEN and CDR2 is SYDVKM. The CDR3 has 17 residues. The V and J ends lost 6 bases and 5 bases, in that order; junction bases with no gene match: 17. This chain's CDR3 is CASRLSGYRGERTEAFF. CDR3 in DNA: TGTGCCAGCAGGCTTTCGGGATACAGGGGGGAGCGGACTGAAGCTTTCTTT.

The table lists this clone with a few counts. The chain uses TRBV6-1 and TRBJ1-2; D is possibly TRBD1 (6 bases). V was clipped by 0 bases and J by 3 bases, with 8 bases between them. This CDR3 is built from 14 residues. Germline V gene data show CDR1 as MNHNS and CDR2 as SASEGT. For the CDR3, the DNA is TGTGCCAGCAGTGAAGCCTACAGGGACTATGGCTACACCTTC. Encoded protein: CASSEAYRDYGYTF.

The genes are TRBV5-6 and TRBJ2-5, with unresolved D. The tail of the sequence fits TRBJ2-7 better, so the J call may be wrong. The CDR3 is 13 residues long. Germline V gives CDR1 SGHDT, CDR2 YYEEEE. The CDR3 is CASSLTVSYEQYF. The CDR3 region has the DNA TGTGCCAGCAGCTTGACAGTCTCCTACGAGCAGTACTTC.

This rearrangement joins TRBV7-9 to TRBJ1-2; a weak D match, TRBD1 (6 bases). The CDR3 is 16 amino acids. The germline CDR1 and CDR2 sequences are SEHNR and FQNEAQ (reference sequence). V lost 5 bases and J 8 bases, leaving 24 bases between the germline ends. CDR3 amino acids: CASSNGRATATGGYTF. CDR3 in DNA: TGTGCCAGCAGCAACGGCCGGGCGACAGCCACAGGGGGCTACACCTTC. Looking up the rest from reference TRBV7-9 and TRBJ1-2 gives the full variable domain: DTGVSQNPRHKITKRGQNVTFRCDPISEHNRLYWYRQTLGQGPEFLTYFQNEAQLEKSRLLSDRFSAERPKGSFSTLEIQRTEQGDSAMYLCASSNGRATATGGYTFGSGTRLTVV.

V is TRBV2 and J is TRBJ2-5; TRBD2 agrees at 13 bases. The J call could be wrong; TRBJ2-7 is a better fit for the DNA end. This CDR3 has 17 residues. The V gene's germline CDR1 is SNHLY and CDR2 FYNNEI. DNA for the CDR3: TGTGCCATCACCCCTGGACTAGCGGGAGCCGATACCTACGAGCAGTACTTC. It encodes CAITPGLAGADTYEQYF.

The rearrangement joins TRBV28 to TRBJ2-4, with a possible D match to TRBD2 (5 bases). The CDR3 sequence is 15 residues long. The germline V gene has CDR1 MDHEN and CDR2 SYDVKM. V lost 7 bases to trimming and J lost 2 bases, with 15 bases between them. This CDR3 reads CASIPGDSPKNIQYF. The CDR3 DNA sequence: TGTGCCAGCATCCCCGGGGATTCCCCCAAAAACATTCAGTACTTC.

This chain uses TRBV18 with TRBJ2-2; TRBD1 agrees at 9 bases. The CDR3 has 16 residues. Germline V lookup: CDR1 KGHSH, CDR2 LQKENI. With V trimmed by 4 bases and J by 6 bases, 9 bases remained unmatched. The CDR3, as DNA: TGTGCCAGCTCACGGTCACAGGGGGCCGTAGCCGGGGAGCTGTTTTTT. Translating gives CASSRSQGAVAGELFF.

The table lists this clone with a few counts. The chain employs TRBV7-9 and TRBJ2-1, with 12 bases fitting TRBD2. CDR1 is SEHNR and CDR2 is FQNEAQ in the germline V gene (reference sequence). This CDR3 has 17 amino acids. V shed 11 bases, J shed 0 bases, and the junction held 11 bases outside the gene matches. This chain's CDR3 is CAAQGLAGGPSYNEQFF. The CDR3 DNA sequence: TGTGCCGCCCAGGGGCTAGCGGGGGGGCCCTCCTACAATGAGCAGTTCTTC.

Regarding this clone: An end of the junction does not agree with germline; a read error may underlie this. V usage is TRBV9 and J usage is TRBJ2-6; no reliable D call. There are 13 residues in the CDR3. Germline V gives CDR1 SGDLS, CDR2 YYNGEE. CDR3 region: CVSSVSGANVLTF. The CDR3 DNA is TGTGTCAGCAGCGTGAGTGGGGCCAACGTCCTGACTTTC. Full variable domain (missing parts from reference TRBV9 and TRBJ2-6): DSGVTQTPKHLITATGQRVTLRCSPRSGDLSVYWYQQSLDQGLQFLIQYYNGEERAKGNILERFSAQQFPDLHSELNLSSLELGDSALYFCVSSVSGANVLTFGAGSRLTVL.

The V call is TRBV6-1, the J call TRBJ2-7; 9 positions match TRBD2. CDR1 and CDR2 (germline): MNHNS, SASEGT. V shed 6 bases and J 3 bases; nucleotides not matched to a gene: 9. The CDR3 runs 15 residues. The CDR3, as DNA: TGTGCCAGCAGGATTAGCGGGGGAGGAATCTACGAGCAGTACTTC. Amino acids: CASRISGGGIYEQYF.

This clone has just a few counts. The rearrangement joins TRBV5-6 to TRBJ1-1, with 8 bases aligning to TRBD1. The CDR3 runs to 16 residues. With 1 base clipped from V and 1 base from J, the junction kept 6 bases outside the gene matches. CDR1 and CDR2 from the germline V gene are SGHDT and YYEEEE. The CDR3 sequence: CASSLRLGQANTEAFF. CDR3 sequence (DNA): TGTGCCAGCAGCTTGAGACTGGGACAGGCGAACACTGAAGCTTTCTTT.

This chain joins TRBV11-3 and TRBJ2-7; TRBD2 might be the D (6 bases). V was cut by 0 bases and J by 2 bases, with 14 bases left in between. The CDR3 is made up of 16 amino acids. Germline V gene sequence: CDR1 SGHNT, CDR2 YENEEA. The CDR3 loop is CASSLDSGVGPYEQYF. CDR3 DNA: TGTGCCAGCAGCTTAGATTCGGGAGTTGGACCCTACGAGCAGTACTTC.

The J gene is TRBJ2-3, the V gene TRBV10-1; D might be TRBD2 (5 bases). Germline values: CDR1 WNHNN, CDR2 SYGVQD (reference sequence). V lost 3 bases, J lost 2 bases, and 12 bases lay in between. The CDR3 sequence is 15 residues long. CDR3 residues: CASSDGQEDTDTQYF. The CDR3 nucleotides are TGCGCCAGCAGTGACGGTCAGGAGGACACAGATACGCAGTATTTT.

The chain employs TRBV7-9 and TRBJ1-5, with D possibly matching TRBD1 (6 bases). Germline loops: CDR1 SEHNR, CDR2 FQNEAQ (reference sequence). The V gene lost 1 base and the J gene lost 5 bases, with 15 bases spanning the gap. CDR3 length: 16 amino acids. The DNA for the CDR3 is TGTGCCAGCAGCTTAGTGGTGGGATCAGGGGATCAGCCCCAGCATTTT. Translated, it gives CASSLVVGSGDQPQHF.

This sequence joins TRBV7-3 and TRBJ2-1, with TRBD2 identical over 9 bases. The CDR3 runs 15 residues. The germline CDR1 and CDR2 sequences are SGHTA and FQGTGA. Trimming removed 5 bases from V and 7 bases from J; junction bases left unmatched: 9. The CDR3 sequence: CASSNLAGSFNEQFF. DNA for the CDR3: TGTGCCAGCAGCAATCTAGCGGGATCCTTTAATGAGCAGTTCTTC.

V is TRBV28 and J is TRBJ1-2; 8 bases line up with TRBD1. V dropped 2 bases and J dropped 8; count of bases not matched to a gene: 4. The germline CDR1 and CDR2 sequences are MDHEN and SYDVKM. The CDR3 covers 13 residues. DNA of the CDR3: TGTGCCAGCAGTTTAGGACAGGGAAAAGGCTACACCTTC. It encodes CASSLGQGKGYTF.

The V call is TRBV4-1, the J call TRBJ2-3; TRBD1 aligns across 8 bases. Losses at the gene ends were 0 bases for V and 0 bases for J; bases not matched to a gene: 8. The CDR3 runs 18 residues. Germline values: CDR1 MGHRA, CDR2 YSYEKL. The CDR3: CASSQDWVGTGSTDTQYF. The CDR3 coding sequence is TGCGCCAGCAGCCAAGATTGGGTTGGGACAGGCAGCACAGATACGCAGTATTTT.

Concerning this clone itself: At one of its ends the junction is not consistent with the germline gene, which may arise from a read error. The chain carries TRBV19 and TRBJ2-2; 8 bases agree with TRBD1. Germline V gene lookup returns CDR1 LNHDA and CDR2 SQIVND (reference sequence). CDR3 length equals 15 residues. The CDR3 here is CASLSTGALGGEPFF. The CDR3 DNA is TGTGCCAGTTTATCGACAGGGGCTCTCGGCGGGGAGCCGTTTTTT.

In the case of this clone: Other nucleotide sequences from this sample produce the same CDR3. The rearrangement uses TRBV11-2 and TRBJ1-2; a possible D gene is TRBD1 (6 bases). Germline CDR1 SGHAT, CDR2 FQNNGV. The CDR3 runs 14 residues. Trimming removed 7 bases at V and 2 bases at J, with 14 bases between. The CDR3 here is CASTAPGVNYGYTF. The CDR3 nucleotides read TGTGCCAGCACCGCACCAGGGGTAAACTATGGCTACACCTTC.

The gene calls are TRBV6-1 and TRBJ1-5; D perhaps matches TRBD1 (6 bases). This CDR3 comprises 15 residues. CDR1 and CDR2 (germline): MNHNS, SASEGT. V was shortened by 2 bases and J by 9 bases, with 17 bases between the two germline ends. CDR3 nucleotides: TGTGCCAGCAGTGAAACGGGGGGCCCCTCACGGCCCCAGCATTTT. Its protein is CASSETGGPSRPQHF.

V is TRBV7-2 and J is TRBJ2-3, with 9 bases aligning to TRBD2. The CDR3 runs 16 residues. J was trimmed by 1 base and V by 4 bases; bases with no gene match: 6. Germline V lookup: CDR1 SGHTA, CDR2 FQGNSA. The CDR3 DNA is TGTGCCAGCAGCTCAATGACTAGCGGAGGCACAGATACGCAGTATTTT. Translated: CASSSMTSGGTDTQYF.

This clone has a handful of counts. The chain links TRBV15 to TRBJ2-7, with 13 bases matching TRBD2. The CDR3 sequence is 16 residues long. CDR1 and CDR2 from the germline V gene are LNHNV and YYDKDF (reference sequence). With V trimmed by 2 bases and J by 6 bases, 7 bases remained unmatched. The CDR3 is CATSRKLAGGPVEQYF. The DNA of the CDR3 is TGTGCCACCAGCAGAAAACTAGCGGGAGGGCCTGTCGAGCAGTACTTC.